The 11 T cell receptor beta chains reported below all come from one sample, sequenced in a study of human T cells and chemical hapten exposure. TCRdb recomputed calls from the RACE reads with MiXCR, one row per CDR3 protein. The repertoire has about 64,000 distinct CDR3 sequences, 11% of them found once; the top ten carry 2% to 3%. The time point is: patch test 3, about 24 weeks after DPC sensitization. Documented treatment: therapeutic diphenylcyclopropenone sensitization with weekly scalp DPC. The starting material was whole blood, obtained in connection with sensitization to the hapten diphenylcyclopropenone (DPC). The receptors stem from a woman aged 30 to 39 with alopecia areata. Some clones in this sample may be carry-over from other donors' samples.

This clonotype was counted ten times or more. The chain has TRBV6-5 and TRBJ1-6; D is unresolved. Trimming pared 7 bases from V and 0 bases from J, leaving 7 bases between. The length of the CDR3 is 14 residues. CDR1 is MNHEY, CDR2 SVGAGI, per germline. CDR3 sequence reads: CASKGLSYNSPLHF. DNA of the CDR3: TGTGCCAGCAAAGGCCTCTCCTATAATTCACCCCTCCACTTT.

The chain links TRBV6-2 or TRBV6-3 to TRBJ1-5; D uncertain. CDR3 length equals 12 residues. V lost 2 bases, J lost 7 bases, and 6 bases lay in between. Germline CDR1 and CDR2: MNHEY and SVGEGT. The CDR3: CASSYGRQPQHF. The DNA for the CDR3 is TGTGCCAGCAGTTACGGGAGACAGCCCCAGCATTTT.

This chain connects TRBV6-2 or TRBV6-3 to TRBJ1-1; no clear D gene. CDR1 and CDR2 from the germline V gene are MNHEY and SVGEGT. V lost 6 bases to trimming and J lost 0 bases, with 14 bases between them. The CDR3 has 15 residues. CDR3 nucleotides: TGTGCCAGCAGCCCGTCTAGGAATATGAACACTGAAGCTTTCTTT. It translates to CASSPSRNMNTEAFF.

The V and J genes are TRBV6-5 and TRBJ2-7; no definite D call. There are 14 residues in the CDR3. Trimming stripped 2 bases from V and 3 bases from J, with 11 bases between. Germline assignment: CDR1 MNHEY and CDR2 SVGAGI. The CDR3 is CASSYAQANYEQYF. CDR3 sequence (DNA): TGTGCCAGCAGTTACGCTCAGGCGAACTACGAGCAGTACTTC.

This clonotype was detected a few times. V gene TRBV5-4 combines with J gene TRBJ1-1, with 9 bases that match TRBD1. The CDR3 runs 14 residues. V was pared by 3 bases and J by 4 bases, with 4 bases of the junction left unmatched. Germline CDR1 and CDR2: SGHNT and YYREEE (reference sequence). The CDR3 DNA is TGTGCCAGCAGCTCCACAGGGGGCGCCACTGAAGCTTTCTTT. This gives the protein CASSSTGGATEAFF.

This clonotype was counted once. The chain recombines TRBV20-1 with TRBJ2-2; TRBD1 agrees at 12 bases. Per the germline V gene, CDR1 is DFQATT and CDR2 is SNEGSKA (reference sequence). This CDR3 has 14 amino acids. The trim removed 4 bases at V and 5 bases at J, leaving 2 bases unmatched. CDR3 amino acids: CSATGQGATGELFF. In DNA, the CDR3 is TGCAGTGCTACGGGACAGGGGGCGACCGGGGAGCTGTTTTTT.

At least ten counts were recorded for this clonotype. V usage is TRBV7-2 and J usage is TRBJ1-2, with a possible D match to TRBD1 (5 bases). This CDR3 has 13 residues. Deletions cut 4 bases from V and 4 bases from J, with 10 bases between. Germline V gene lookup returns CDR1 SGHTA and CDR2 FQGNSA. CDR3: CASSSAGFYGYTF. The CDR3 DNA sequence: TGTGCCAGCAGCTCTGCAGGGTTCTATGGCTACACCTTC.

V and J are TRBV20-1 and TRBJ1-2, with D maybe TRBD1 (6 bases). V dropped 5 bases and J dropped 5 bases, with 18 bases sitting between them. The length of the CDR3 is 14 residues. The germline gives CDR1 DFQATT, CDR2 SNEGSKA (reference sequence). The CDR3 region has the DNA TGCAGTGCTCAACACGTACAGGGATGGTATGGCTACACCTTC. It specifies CSAQHVQGWYGYTF.

The CDR3 here is CAWSVQLGDSTYEQYF. The CDR3 nucleotides read TGTGCCTGGAGTGTACAGTTAGGGGACTCCACCTACGAGCAGTACTTC. The chain is built from TRBV30 and TRBJ2-7, with a tentative D call TRBD2 (6 bases). Trimming took 0 bases from V and 2 from J, leaving 17 bases between them. Germline CDR1 is GTSNPN and CDR2 is SVGIG (reference sequence). The CDR3 length is 16 residues.

V is TRBV5-1 and J is TRBJ2-1, with D unclear. V lost 0 bases and J lost 2, with 3 bases in between. The CDR3 loop spans 13 amino acids. Germline loops: CDR1 SGHRS, CDR2 YFSETQ. CDR3 amino acids: CASSLGTYNEQFF. CDR3 in DNA: TGCGCCAGCAGCTTGGGCACCTACAATGAGCAGTTCTTC.

This clonotype was observed a handful of times. The V call is TRBV20-1, the J call TRBJ1-6; D remains ambiguous. The length of the CDR3 is 14 residues. Deletions cut 3 bases from V and 7 bases from J, with 13 bases between. The germline CDR1 and CDR2 sequences are DFQATT and SNEGSKA (reference sequence). CDR3 amino acids: CSASGVGWNSPLHF. The CDR3 DNA sequence: TGCAGTGCTAGTGGGGTAGGGTGGAATTCACCCCTCCACTTT.